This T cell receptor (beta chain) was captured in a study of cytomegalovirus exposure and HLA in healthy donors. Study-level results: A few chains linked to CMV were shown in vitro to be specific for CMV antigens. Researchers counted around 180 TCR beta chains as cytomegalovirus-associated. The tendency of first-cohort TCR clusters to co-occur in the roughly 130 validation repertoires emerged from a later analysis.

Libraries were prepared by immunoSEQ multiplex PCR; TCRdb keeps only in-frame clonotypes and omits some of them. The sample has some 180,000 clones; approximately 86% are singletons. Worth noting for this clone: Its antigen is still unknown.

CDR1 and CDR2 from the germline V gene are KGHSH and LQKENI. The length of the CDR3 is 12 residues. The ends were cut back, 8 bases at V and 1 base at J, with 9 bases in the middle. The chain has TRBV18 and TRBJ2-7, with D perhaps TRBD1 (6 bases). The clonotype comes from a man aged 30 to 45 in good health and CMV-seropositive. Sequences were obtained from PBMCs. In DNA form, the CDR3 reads TGTGCCAGCCGACAGGTATCCTACGAGCAGTACTTC. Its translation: CASRQVSYEQYF.